Listed below are T cell receptor beta chains from one sample, sequenced in a study of T cells after yellow fever vaccination. MiXCR, run by TCRdb on the 5' RACE reads, gives a single entry per CDR3 protein. The sample holds 150,000 to 200,000 distinct CDR3 sequences, under 7.5% seen once. The sample consisted of CD4+ T cells sorted from PBMCs, taken roughly 5 days after the first yellow fever vaccination. The source is a man younger than 30 who received the YFV17D yellow fever vaccine. CDR3s include the opening cysteine and the closing phenylalanine or tryptophan.

v_gene: TRBV3-1; j_gene: TRBJ1-6; CDR3aa: CASSQDPGYNSPLHF
v_gene: TRBV6-2/TRBV6-3; j_gene: TRBJ2-2; CDR3aa: CASSYLGLSRLFF
v_gene: TRBV7-2; j_gene: TRBJ1-3; CDR3aa: CASSPGTATGNTIYF
v_gene: TRBV7-2; j_gene: TRBJ2-3; CDR3aa: CASSLTTSDTQYF
v_gene: TRBV4-3; j_gene: TRBJ1-2; CDR3aa: CASSQTQGYGYTF
v_gene: TRBV7-2; j_gene: TRBJ2-7; CDR3aa: CASSLQRGSYEQYF
v_gene: TRBV5-4; j_gene: TRBJ2-2; CDR3aa: CASSSRSSGITGELFF
v_gene: TRBV5-1; j_gene: TRBJ2-1; CDR3aa: CASSTGLAGGQKSYNEQFF
v_gene: TRBV6-6; j_gene: TRBJ1-6; CDR3aa: CASSYSRDRGDSPLHF
v_gene: TRBV15; j_gene: TRBJ2-1; CDR3aa: CAPRDRDVDEQFF
v_gene: TRBV4-1; j_gene: TRBJ2-1; CDR3aa: CASSQVPSLAGGRNEQFF
v_gene: TRBV29-1; j_gene: TRBJ1-2; CDR3aa: CSVFYYGYTF
v_gene: TRBV6-2/TRBV6-3; j_gene: TRBJ2-1; CDR3aa: CASSPSGHNNEQFF
v_gene: TRBV29-1; j_gene: TRBJ2-3; CDR3aa: CSVLLPPLGDRGLDTQYF
v_gene: TRBV7-2; j_gene: TRBJ1-1; CDR3aa: CASSRTTAEAFF
v_gene: TRBV5-4; j_gene: TRBJ2-3; CDR3aa: CASSFGTGDSQLRTDTQYF